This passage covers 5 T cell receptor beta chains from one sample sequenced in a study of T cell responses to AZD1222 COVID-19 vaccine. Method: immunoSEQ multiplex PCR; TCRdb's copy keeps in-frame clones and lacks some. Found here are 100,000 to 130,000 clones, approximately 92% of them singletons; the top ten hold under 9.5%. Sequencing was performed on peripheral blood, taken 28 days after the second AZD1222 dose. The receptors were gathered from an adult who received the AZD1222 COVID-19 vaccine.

The CDR3 is CARKKGQGYNTGELFF. The CDR3 DNA reads as TGTGCCAGAAAAAAGGGACAGGGGTATAACACCGGGGAGCTGTTTTTT. The chain recombines TRBV14 with TRBJ2-2; 10 nucleotides match TRBD1. Trimming cost V 9 bases and J 2 bases; bases outside gene matches: 9. The CDR3 length is 16 residues. Germline lookup yields CDR1 SGHDN and CDR2 FVKESK.

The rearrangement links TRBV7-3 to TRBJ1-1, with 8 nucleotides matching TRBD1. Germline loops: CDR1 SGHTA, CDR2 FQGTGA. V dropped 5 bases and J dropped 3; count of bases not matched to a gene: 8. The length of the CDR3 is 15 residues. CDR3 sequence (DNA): TGTGCCAGCAGCAAGCAGGGGGCTTTTGACACTGAAGCTTTCTTT. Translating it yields CASSKQGAFDTEAFF.

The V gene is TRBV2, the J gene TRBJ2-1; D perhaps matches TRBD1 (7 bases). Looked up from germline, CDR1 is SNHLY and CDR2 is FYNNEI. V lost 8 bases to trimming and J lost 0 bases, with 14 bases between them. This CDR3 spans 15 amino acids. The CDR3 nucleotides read TGTGCCAGCGGCAGGGGGGATAGCTCCTACAATGAGCAGTTCTTC. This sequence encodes CASGRGDSSYNEQFF.

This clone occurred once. Written as DNA, the CDR3 is TGTGCCAGCAGCCCAACGGGACAGTCCTACGAGCAGTACTTC. Protein sequence: CASSPTGQSYEQYF. The V gene is TRBV28, the J gene TRBJ2-7; 7 positions match TRBD1. CDR1 is MDHEN and CDR2 is SYDVKM in the germline V gene. The CDR3 sequence is 14 residues long. With V trimmed by 6 bases and J by 1 base, 6 bases remained unmatched.

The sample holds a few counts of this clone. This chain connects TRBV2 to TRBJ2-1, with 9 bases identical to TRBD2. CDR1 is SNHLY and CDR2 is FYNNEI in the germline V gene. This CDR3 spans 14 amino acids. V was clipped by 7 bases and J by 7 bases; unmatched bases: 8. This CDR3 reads CASMKAGGKNEQFF. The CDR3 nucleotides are TGTGCCAGCATGAAAGCGGGGGGCAAGAATGAGCAGTTCTTC.